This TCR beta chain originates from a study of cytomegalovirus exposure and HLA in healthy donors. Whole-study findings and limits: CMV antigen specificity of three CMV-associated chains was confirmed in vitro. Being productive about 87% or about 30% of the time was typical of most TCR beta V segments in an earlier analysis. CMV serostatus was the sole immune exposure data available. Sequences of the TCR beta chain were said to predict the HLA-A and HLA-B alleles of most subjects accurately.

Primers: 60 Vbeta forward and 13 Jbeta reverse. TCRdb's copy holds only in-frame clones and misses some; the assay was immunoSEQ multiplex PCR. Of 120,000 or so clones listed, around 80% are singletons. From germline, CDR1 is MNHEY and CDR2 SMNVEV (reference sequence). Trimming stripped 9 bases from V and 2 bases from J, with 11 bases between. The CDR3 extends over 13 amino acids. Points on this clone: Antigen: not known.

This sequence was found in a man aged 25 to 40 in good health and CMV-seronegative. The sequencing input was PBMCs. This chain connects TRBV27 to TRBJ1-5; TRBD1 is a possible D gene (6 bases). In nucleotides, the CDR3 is TGTGCCAGTGGACAGCAGGGCAATCAGCCCCAGCATTTT. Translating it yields CASGQQGNQPQHF.